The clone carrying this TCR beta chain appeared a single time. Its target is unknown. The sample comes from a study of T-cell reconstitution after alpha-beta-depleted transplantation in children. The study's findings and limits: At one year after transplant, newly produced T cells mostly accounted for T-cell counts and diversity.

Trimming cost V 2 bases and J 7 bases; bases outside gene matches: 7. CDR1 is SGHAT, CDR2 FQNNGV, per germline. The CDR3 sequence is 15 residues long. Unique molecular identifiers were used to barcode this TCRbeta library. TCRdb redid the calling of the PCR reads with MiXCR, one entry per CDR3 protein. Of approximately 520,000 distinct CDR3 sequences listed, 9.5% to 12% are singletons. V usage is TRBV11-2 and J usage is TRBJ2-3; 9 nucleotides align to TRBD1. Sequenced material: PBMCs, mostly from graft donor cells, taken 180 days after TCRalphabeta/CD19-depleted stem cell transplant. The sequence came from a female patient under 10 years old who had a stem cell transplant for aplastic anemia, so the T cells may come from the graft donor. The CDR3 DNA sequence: TGTGCCAGCAGCTTATCCGGGACAGGGAGGCATACGCAGTATTTT. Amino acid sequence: CASSLSGTGRHTQYF.